The 26 T cell receptor beta chains below all came from one sample that was sequenced in a study of OX40 agonist ivuxolimab in advanced cancers. The library was made by the immunoSEQ multiplex PCR assay. TCRdb provides this immuneACCESS table in a form limited to in-frame rearrangements. Some clones are lacking; in checked studies, under half of them reflect an unresolved V gene, and why the rest are absent is not known. The table for this sample lists 99,000 or so clones; 90% to 95% of them were counted only once. The ten largest clones represent around 0.31% of the sample. The sequencing used CD4+ or CD8+ T cells sorted from blood, collected in a trial of the OX40 agonist ivuxolimab. The receptors originated from an adult with an advanced solid tumor such as melanoma, head and neck, liver or kidney cancer.

V gene TRBV5-1 combines with J gene TRBJ2-3; TRBD2 matches at 7 bases. The V gene's germline CDR1 is SGHRS and CDR2 YFSETQ. V shed 0 bases and J 2 bases; nucleotides not matched to a gene: 9. The CDR3 length is 17 residues. CDR3 bases: TGCGCCAGCAGCTTGGGGTCTAGCGGAGGCCCCACAGATACGCAGTATTTT. Protein sequence: CASSLGSSGGPTDTQYF.

The chain couples TRBV10-3 to TRBJ2-5, with 8 nucleotides matching TRBD2. The germline V gene has CDR1 ENHRY and CDR2 SYGVKD. Trimming cost V 2 bases and J 5 bases; bases outside gene matches: 7. This CDR3 region has 15 residues. CDR3 nucleotides: TGTGCCATCAGTGAGCGGGAGGGGGTTTACGAGACCCAGTACTTC. It specifies CAISEREGVYETQYF.

V is TRBV4-3 and J is TRBJ2-1; TRBD2 matches at 8 bases. With 2 bases clipped from V and 9 bases from J, the junction kept 12 bases outside the gene matches. This CDR3 comprises 16 residues. Germline-derived CDR1 and CDR2 are LGHNA and YSLEER. As DNA, the CDR3 is TGCGCCAGCAGCCAAACGCCGGGACTAGATCTCTCTGAGCAGTTCTTC. Its translation is CASSQTPGLDLSEQFF.

This chain uses TRBV28 with TRBJ2-7; D might be TRBD2 (6 bases). CDR1 and CDR2 (germline): MDHEN, SYDVKM. Trimming removed 8 bases from V and 2 bases from J, with 13 bases in between. The length of the CDR3 is 13 residues. The CDR3 loop reads CASWAGNTYEQYF. Written as DNA, the CDR3 is TGTGCCAGCTGGGCGGGGAACACCTACGAGCAGTACTTC.

The rearrangement joins TRBV7-2 to TRBJ1-4; 8 bases agree with TRBD1. V shed 5 bases and J 5 bases; nucleotides not matched to a gene: 7. The CDR3 contains 15 residues. Germline lookup yields CDR1 SGHTA and CDR2 FQGNSA. The DNA for the CDR3 is TGTGCCAGCAGCATAACCAGGGGGCAGAATGAAAAACTGTTTTTT. Translated, it gives CASSITRGQNEKLFF.

This rearrangement joins TRBV7-3 to TRBJ2-5, with 7 bases lining up with TRBD1. With 4 bases clipped from V and 5 bases from J, the junction kept 4 bases outside the gene matches. Germline V CDR1 and CDR2: SGHTA, FQGTGA. This CDR3 is built from 13 residues. The CDR3 spells CASSSTGLETQYF. The CDR3 nucleotides are TGTGCCAGCAGCTCGACAGGGTTGGAGACCCAGTACTTC.

This sequence joins TRBV6-6 and TRBJ1-1; 10 nucleotides match TRBD1. The CDR3 has 15 amino acids. V shed 5 bases and J 3 bases; nucleotides not matched to a gene: 6. CDR1 and CDR2 from the germline V gene are MNHNY and SVGAGI (reference sequence). The DNA of the CDR3 is TGTGCCAGCAGTGACCCGACAGGGGGCTACACTGAAGCTTTCTTT. Its translation: CASSDPTGGYTEAFF.

This sequence joins TRBV4-1 and TRBJ2-7, with D perhaps TRBD1 (5 bases). Deletions cut 8 bases from V and 2 bases from J, with 16 bases between. This CDR3 region has 14 residues. Per germline, CDR1 MGHRA and CDR2 YSYEKL. CDR3 DNA: TGCGCCAGCCGACCCAACACAGGTACCTACGAGCAGTACTTC. This translates into CASRPNTGTYEQYF.

The V and J genes are TRBV9 and TRBJ1-3, with D uncertain. Germline V gene sequence: CDR1 SGDLS, CDR2 YYNGEE. This CDR3 has 15 amino acids. The germline V and J ends were trimmed by 0 bases and 0 bases, with 7 bases remaining between them. Here the CDR3 DNA reads TGTGCCAGCAGCGTAGGAGGGAGCTCTGGAAACACCATATATTTT. Encoded protein: CASSVGGSSGNTIYF.

The V and J genes are TRBV7-9 and TRBJ2-1; 10 bases agree with TRBD1. This CDR3 is 13 amino acids long. V lost 1 base, J lost 12 bases, and 3 bases stayed unmatched. Germline lookup yields CDR1 SEHNR and CDR2 FQNEAQ (reference sequence). Written as DNA, the CDR3 is TGTGCCAGCAGCTTAGGCCGGACAGGGGGGCAGTTCTTC. Amino acid sequence: CASSLGRTGGQFF. The whole variable domain, remainder taken from reference TRBV7-9 and TRBJ2-1, is DTGVSQNPRHKITKRGQNVTFRCDPISEHNRLYWYRQTLGQGPEFLTYFQNEAQLEKSRLLSDRFSAERPKGSFSTLEIQRTEQGDSAMYLCASSLGRTGGQFFGPGTRLTVL.

The rearrangement links TRBV7-2 to TRBJ1-2, with a weak D call TRBD1 (6 bases). Trimming removed 5 bases at V and 14 bases at J, with 18 bases between. CDR1 and CDR2 from the germline V gene are SGHTA and FQGNSA. The CDR3 spans 12 residues. The CDR3 DNA follows: TGTGCCAGCAGCCCAGAAACAGGGTTGAGTACCTTC. Amino acids: CASSPETGLSTF.

This rearrangement joins TRBV4-1 to TRBJ2-2, with D hard to call. Between the trimmed V and J ends, which lost 0 bases and 6 bases, there was a span of 11 bases. There are 15 residues in the CDR3. Germline V gene lookup returns CDR1 MGHRA and CDR2 YSYEKL. CDR3 protein: CASSQDLRSAGELFF. In DNA form, the CDR3 reads TGCGCCAGCAGCCAAGATTTAAGGAGCGCCGGGGAGCTGTTTTTT.

The chain links TRBV6-5 to TRBJ2-3; tentative D call: TRBD1 (6 bases). The CDR3 runs to 14 residues. CDR1 MNHEY and CDR2 SVGAGI come from the germline V gene. With 4 bases removed from V and 2 bases from J, the gap between germline ends came to 10 bases. The DNA for the CDR3 is TGTGCCAGCAGTTCAGGGGTGAACACAGATACGCAGTATTTT. Protein: CASSSGVNTDTQYF.

The rearrangement links TRBV18 to TRBJ1-1; 7 bases match TRBD1. This CDR3 contains 15 residues. The J segment lost 1 base and the V segment lost 3 bases, leaving 5 bases of the junction unmatched. Per germline, CDR1 KGHSH and CDR2 LQKENI. CDR3 sequence reads: CASSPKTGTNTEAFF. CDR3 nucleotides: TGTGCCAGCTCACCGAAGACAGGGACGAACACTGAAGCTTTCTTT.

The rearrangement joins TRBV7-2 to TRBJ2-7; D might be TRBD1 (5 bases). The V and J ends lost 2 bases and 3 bases respectively, with 8 bases between them. Looked up from germline, CDR1 is SGHTA and CDR2 is FQGNSA. The CDR3 has 13 amino acids. The CDR3 DNA is TGTGCCAGCAGCTTACAGGGTCTCTACGAGCAGTACTTC. The encoded protein is CASSLQGLYEQYF.

This sequence joins TRBV6-6 and TRBJ2-2; no firm D call. Germline CDR1 is MNHNY and CDR2 is SVGAGI (reference sequence). This CDR3 spans 16 amino acids. With 0 bases removed from V and 0 bases from J, the gap between germline ends came to 8 bases. DNA of the CDR3: TGTGCCAGCAGTTACTCGCCGGCAGCGAACACCGGGGAGCTGTTTTTT. This codes for CASSYSPAANTGELFF.

This sequence joins TRBV7-2 and TRBJ1-1, with D possibly matching TRBD1 (5 bases). Per the germline V gene, CDR1 is SGHTA and CDR2 is FQGNSA. This CDR3 comprises 13 residues. V dropped 3 bases and J dropped 2 bases, with 7 bases sitting between them. CDR3 in DNA: TGTGCCAGCAGCTTTCAGGGAAACACTGAAGCTTTCTTT. Translation gives CASSFQGNTEAFF.

The J gene is TRBJ2-7, the V gene TRBV4-3, with 11 bases aligning to TRBD2. CDR3 size: 16 residues. V lost 0 bases and J lost 0; bases outside the gene matches: 1. The germline V gene has CDR1 LGHNA and CDR2 YSLEER. CDR3 sequence: CASSQDGTSGSYEQYF. In nucleotides, the CDR3 is TGCGCCAGCAGCCAAGATGGGACTAGCGGCTCCTACGAGCAGTACTTC.

The genes are TRBV6-6 and TRBJ2-1; 12 positions agree with TRBD2. Germline lookup yields CDR1 MNHNY and CDR2 SVGAGI (reference sequence). This CDR3 has 15 amino acids. J was trimmed by 5 bases and V by 8 bases; bases with no gene match: 7. The CDR3 is CASHPSGRADNEQFF. CDR3 sequence (DNA): TGTGCCAGCCATCCTAGCGGGAGGGCCGACAATGAGCAGTTCTTC.

The chain joins TRBV5-1 to TRBJ2-5, with TRBD1 matching 8 bases. The germline gives CDR1 SGHRS, CDR2 YFSETQ. The CDR3 totals 15 residues. V lost 8 bases to trimming and J lost 0 bases; unmatched junction nucleotides: 9. For the CDR3, the DNA is TGCGCCAGTGAGCTGACAGGGGCGAACCAAGAGACCCAGTACTTC. Amino acid sequence: CASELTGANQETQYF. Based on the CDR3 plus reference TRBV5-1 and TRBJ2-5, the full variable domain is KAGVTQTPRYLIKTRGQQVTLSCSPISGHRSVSWYQQTPGQGLQFLFEYFSETQRNKGNFPGRFSGRQFSNSRSEMNVSTLELGDSALYLCASELTGANQETQYFGPGTRLLVL.

With regard to this clone: This sample includes further DNA sequences coding for the same CDR3. This rearrangement joins TRBV5-1 to TRBJ2-2; a possible D gene is TRBD2 (6 bases). The CDR3 runs to 13 residues. Germline V gene sequence: CDR1 SGHRS, CDR2 YFSETQ. Between the trimmed V and J ends, which lost 4 bases and 5 bases, there was a span of 9 bases. CDR3 DNA sequence: TGCGCCAGCAGCCCCAGCGGGACCGGGGAGCTGTTTTTT. It translates to CASSPSGTGELFF.

The chain couples TRBV7-9 to TRBJ2-7, with 7 bases fitting TRBD2. The trim removed 1 base at V and 3 bases at J, leaving 3 bases unmatched. Germline CDR1 is SEHNR and CDR2 is FQNEAQ (reference sequence). The CDR3 is 14 residues long. As DNA, the CDR3 is TGTGCCAGCAGCTTAGGCGCGGGAGTCTACGAGCAGTACTTC. Amino acids: CASSLGAGVYEQYF.

The V call is TRBV18, the J call TRBJ2-1; tentative D call: TRBD1 (6 bases). Trimming stripped 3 bases from V and 9 bases from J, with 15 bases between. CDR3 size: 14 residues. Germline V gene data show CDR1 as KGHSH and CDR2 as LQKENI. Here the CDR3 reads CASSPDRSGGEQFF. For the CDR3, the DNA is TGTGCCAGCTCACCTGACAGGTCGGGCGGTGAGCAGTTCTTC.

The chain uses TRBV7-2 and TRBJ2-3; no clear D. Trimming left V 1 base short and J 2 bases short, with 4 bases between. The CDR3 extends over 13 amino acids. Germline V gene sequence: CDR1 SGHTA, CDR2 FQGNSA. The CDR3 loop is CASSLGTTDTQYF. As DNA, the CDR3 is TGTGCCAGCAGCTTAGGGACCACAGATACGCAGTATTTT.

The V gene is TRBV7-2, the J gene TRBJ2-7; D may be TRBD2 (6 bases). V gave up 1 base and J gave up 7 bases, with 11 bases separating them. The CDR3 has 13 residues. Germline V lookup: CDR1 SGHTA, CDR2 FQGNSA. CDR3 bases: TGTGCCAGCAGCTTAGTACCGGGGGTGGAGCAGTACTTC. Protein product: CASSLVPGVEQYF.

This clone was recorded a few times. The rearrangement links TRBV10-1 to TRBJ1-2; 7 nucleotides agree with TRBD1. The CDR3 runs to 16 residues. CDR1 and CDR2 from the germline V gene are WNHNN and SYGVQD (reference sequence). V dropped 1 base and J dropped 0; count of bases not matched to a gene: 5. The CDR3 DNA reads TGCGCCAGCAGTGAGTTAAGGGGGCTTGCTAACTATGGCTACACCTTC. It codes for CASSELRGLANYGYTF.